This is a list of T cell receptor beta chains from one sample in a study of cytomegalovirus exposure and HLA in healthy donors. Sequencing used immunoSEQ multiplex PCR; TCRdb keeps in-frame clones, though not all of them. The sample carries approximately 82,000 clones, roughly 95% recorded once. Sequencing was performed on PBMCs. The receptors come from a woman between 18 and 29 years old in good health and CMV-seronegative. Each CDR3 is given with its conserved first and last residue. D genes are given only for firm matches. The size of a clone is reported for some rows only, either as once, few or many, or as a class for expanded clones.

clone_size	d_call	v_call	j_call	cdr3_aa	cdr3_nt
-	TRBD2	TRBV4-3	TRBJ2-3	CASSQDAGADTQYF	TGCGCCAGCAGCCAAGACGCGGGGGCAGATACGCAGTATTTT
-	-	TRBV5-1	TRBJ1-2	CASSLDRAGDNYGYTF	TGCGCCAGCAGCTTGGATCGGGCAGGGGATAACTATGGCTACACCTTC
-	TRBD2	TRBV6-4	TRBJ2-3	CASSDSNAGGTDTQYF	TGTGCCAGCAGTGACTCGAATGCGGGAGGCACAGATACGCAGTATTTT
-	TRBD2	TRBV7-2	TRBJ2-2	CASSPTSEVTGELFF	TGTGCCAGCAGCCCCACTAGCGAGGTCACCGGGGAGCTGTTTTTT
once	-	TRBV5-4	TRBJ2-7	CASSLAGVAEQYF	TGTGCCAGCAGCTTGGCCGGCGTAGCCGAGCAGTACTTC
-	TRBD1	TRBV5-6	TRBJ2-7	CASSGTGSVHEQYF	TGTGCCAGCAGCGGGACAGGGTCGGTCCACGAGCAGTACTTC
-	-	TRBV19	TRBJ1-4	CATAEWEKLFF	TGTGCCACCGCGGAGTGGGAAAAACTGTTTTTT
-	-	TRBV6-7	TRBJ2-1	CASSYRFPEQFF	TGTGCCAGCAGTTACCGGTTCCCTGAGCAGTTCTTC
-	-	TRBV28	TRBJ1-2	CASSLGGGGGYGYTF	TGTGCCAGCAGTTTAGGTGGCGGGGGGGGCTATGGCTACACCTTC
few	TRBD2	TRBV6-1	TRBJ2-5	CASSGLAGGQETQYF	TGTGCCAGCAGCGGACTAGCGGGGGGGCAAGAGACCCAGTACTTC
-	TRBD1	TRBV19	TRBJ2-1	CATRTGSYNEQFF	TGTGCCACCCGGACAGGGTCCTACAATGAGCAGTTCTTC